The entry below describes one T cell receptor beta chain. The same CDR3 also results from other DNA sequences found in this sample. This sample was included in a study of blood T cell repertoires in COVID-19. Study summary: There were acute and convalescent COVID-19 samples, and they came from the United States, Italy and Spain. PBMCs, B-cell-depleted T cells, or T cells were the source of the cDNA or gDNA that made up the material.

In the original workflow: Cell counts per sample came from amplifying reference gene primers. Generated by immunoSEQ multiplex PCR, the TCRdb table keeps only in-frame clones and is missing some. D and trimming were read from the DNA, whereas the V and J calls and clone size are those reported in that table. The sample holds some 400,000 clones, about 89% seen once. Seattle patients were enrolled during active infection and followed longitudinally. The CDR3 consists of 16 residues. From germline, CDR1 is SGHNT and CDR2 YENEEA. V trimming: 1 base; J trimming: 2 bases; junction bases outside the gene matches: 3.

The source is a woman in her fifties or sixties with COVID-19, enrolled during active disease. Sequenced: peripheral blood. This chain connects TRBV11-3 to TRBJ2-3, with 10 positions matching TRBD2. This chain's CDR3 is CASSLGLAGATDTQYF. The CDR3 DNA reads as TGTGCCAGCAGCTTAGGGCTAGCGGGGGCCACAGATACGCAGTATTTT.